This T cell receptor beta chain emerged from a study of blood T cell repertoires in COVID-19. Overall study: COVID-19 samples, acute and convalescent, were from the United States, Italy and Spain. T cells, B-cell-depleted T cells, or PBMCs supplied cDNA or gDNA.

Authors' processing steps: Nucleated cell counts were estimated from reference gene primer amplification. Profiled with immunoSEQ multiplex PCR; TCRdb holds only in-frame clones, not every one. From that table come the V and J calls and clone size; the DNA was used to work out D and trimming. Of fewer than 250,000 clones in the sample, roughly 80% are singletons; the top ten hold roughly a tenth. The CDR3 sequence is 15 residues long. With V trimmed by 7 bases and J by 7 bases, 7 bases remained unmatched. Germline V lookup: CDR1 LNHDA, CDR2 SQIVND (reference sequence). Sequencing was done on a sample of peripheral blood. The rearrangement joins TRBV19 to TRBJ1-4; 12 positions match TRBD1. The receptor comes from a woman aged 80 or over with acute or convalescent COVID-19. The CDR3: CASIRGQGAFEKLFF. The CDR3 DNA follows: TGTGCCAGTATTCGGGGACAGGGGGCTTTTGAAAAACTGTTTTTT.